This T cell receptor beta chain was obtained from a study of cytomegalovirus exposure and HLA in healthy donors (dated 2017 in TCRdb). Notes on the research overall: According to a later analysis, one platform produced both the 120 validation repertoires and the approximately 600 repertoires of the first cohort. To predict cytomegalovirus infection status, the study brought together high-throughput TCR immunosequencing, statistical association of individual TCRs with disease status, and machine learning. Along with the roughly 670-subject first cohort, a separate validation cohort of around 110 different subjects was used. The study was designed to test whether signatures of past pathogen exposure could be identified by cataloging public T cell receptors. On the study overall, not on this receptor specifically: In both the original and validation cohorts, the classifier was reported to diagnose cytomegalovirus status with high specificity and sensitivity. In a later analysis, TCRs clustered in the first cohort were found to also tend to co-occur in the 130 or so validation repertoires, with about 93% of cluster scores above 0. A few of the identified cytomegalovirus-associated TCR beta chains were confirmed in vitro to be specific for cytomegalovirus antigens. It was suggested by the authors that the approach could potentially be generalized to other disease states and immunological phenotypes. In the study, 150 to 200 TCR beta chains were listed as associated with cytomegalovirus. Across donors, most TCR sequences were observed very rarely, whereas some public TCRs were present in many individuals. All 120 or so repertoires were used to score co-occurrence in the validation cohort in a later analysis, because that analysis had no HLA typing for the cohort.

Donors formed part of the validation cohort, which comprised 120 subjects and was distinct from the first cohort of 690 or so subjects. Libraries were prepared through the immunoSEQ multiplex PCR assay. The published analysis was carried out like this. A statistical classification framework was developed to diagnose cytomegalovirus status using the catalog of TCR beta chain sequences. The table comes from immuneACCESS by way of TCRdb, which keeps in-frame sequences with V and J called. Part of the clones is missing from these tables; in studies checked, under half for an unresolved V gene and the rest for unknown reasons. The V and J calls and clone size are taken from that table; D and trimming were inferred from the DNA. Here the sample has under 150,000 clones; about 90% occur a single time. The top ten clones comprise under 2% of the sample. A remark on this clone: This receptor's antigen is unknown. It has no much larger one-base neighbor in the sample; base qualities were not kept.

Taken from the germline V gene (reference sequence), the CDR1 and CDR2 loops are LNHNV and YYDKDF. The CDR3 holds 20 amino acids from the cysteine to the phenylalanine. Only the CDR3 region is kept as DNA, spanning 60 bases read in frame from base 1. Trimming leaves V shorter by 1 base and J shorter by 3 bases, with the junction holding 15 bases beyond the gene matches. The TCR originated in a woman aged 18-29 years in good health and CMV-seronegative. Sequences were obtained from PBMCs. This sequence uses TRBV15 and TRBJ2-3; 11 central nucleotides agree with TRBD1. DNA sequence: TGTGCCACCAGCAGAGCCCATAAGGTTTCCGGGACAGGGGGAACAGATACGCAGTATTTT. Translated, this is CATSRAHKVSGTGGTDTQYF.